The rows below give T cell receptor beta chains drawn from one sample of a study of blood T cells in healthy people across ages. TCRdb passed the 5' RACE reads through MiXCR, listing each CDR3 protein once. The sample has 2 million or so distinct CDR3 sequences, less than 50% seen once. The specimen sequenced was blood. The receptors come from a woman aged 40 to 50 in good health. The CDR3 runs from the conserved cysteine through the conserved F or W. A D gene is named only where the DNA matches it firmly. Clone size is not always given. Where it is, it says once, few, many or a class for expanded clones.

size	J	D	V	DNA	CDR3
NA	TRBJ2-3	NA	TRBV6-2/TRBV6-3	TGTGCCAGCAGTTACAGGGGCCCAGATACGCAGTATTTT	CASSYRGPDTQYF
NA	TRBJ1-2	TRBD1	TRBV5-1	TGCGCCAGCAGCTTGGACGGGACAGGGCGAGGCTACACCTTC	CASSLDGTGRGYTF
NA	TRBJ2-6	TRBD1	TRBV4-2	TGTGCCAGCAGCCACGTCTCGGCCGGGACAGGTGACTCTGGGGCCAACGTCCTGACTTTC	CASSHVSAGTGDSGANVLTF
NA	TRBJ2-7	NA	TRBV11-3	TGTGCCAGCAGCCCCTACGACAGGCCGTACGAGCAGTACTTC	CASSPYDRPYEQYF
few	TRBJ2-5	NA	TRBV7-9	TGTGCCAGCAGCTTAGCACAGATAAAAGAGACCCAGTACTTC	CASSLAQIKETQYF
NA	TRBJ1-2	TRBD1	TRBV20-1	TGCAGTGTTAAAACACAGGGGGTAGAGGGCTACACCTTC	CSVKTQGVEGYTF
NA	TRBJ2-7	TRBD1	TRBV2	TGTGCCAGCAGTGACCGGGACAGGGCAGGCTACGAGCAGTACTTC	CASSDRDRAGYEQYF
few	TRBJ1-2	TRBD1	TRBV7-9	TGTGCCAGCGGGACAGAGGCCTATGGCTACACCTTC	CASGTEAYGYTF
NA	TRBJ1-4	TRBD1	TRBV15	TGTGCCATGGGCTCCGGGACAGGGGAAAAACTGTTTTTT	CAMGSGTGEKLFF
few	TRBJ2-1	NA	TRBV7-2	TGTGCCAGCAGCTTTGATGGGCCTGATCAGTTCTTC	CASSFDGPDQFF
NA	TRBJ2-1	TRBD2	TRBV5-6	TGTGCCAGCAGCTTGGCTAGCGGGGGTCAGGGGTCCTACAATGAGCAGTTCTTC	CASSLASGGQGSYNEQFF
NA	TRBJ2-1	NA	TRBV6-1	TGTGCCAGCACCAACTCTTGGGGGCGGTTCGTAAATGAGCAGTTCTTC	CASTNSWGRFVNEQFF
NA	TRBJ2-7	TRBD2	TRBV7-2	TGTGCCAGCAGCTTATCCCCGGGACTAGCGGGGGGGCTGTTCGAGCAGTACTTC	CASSLSPGLAGGLFEQYF
few	TRBJ2-1	TRBD1	TRBV27	TGTGCCAGCAGGGGATCAGGGGGCTTCTACAATGAGCAGTTCTTC	CASRGSGGFYNEQFF
NA	TRBJ2-1	NA	TRBV7-2	TGTGCCAGCAGCCCGATGACCCGAGGAGCGGGTAAGCAGTTCTTC	CASSPMTRGAGKQFF
NA	TRBJ1-2	NA	TRBV20-1	TGCAGTGCTAGAAGTCAGAGACCCTGGGGCTACACCTTC	CSARSQRPWGYTF
NA	TRBJ2-1	TRBD1	TRBV29-1	TGCAGCGTTGAAGATGTGGGCAGGGGGAATGAGCAGTTCTTC	CSVEDVGRGNEQFF
NA	TRBJ2-5	NA	TRBV5-4	TGTGCCAGCAGCTTCGGGGCTTTGCAACCAGAGACCCAGTACTTC	CASSFGALQPETQYF
NA	TRBJ1-1	NA	TRBV10-3	TGTGCCATCAGAGACGAGGGTCTGACTGAAGCTTTCTTT	CAIRDEGLTEAFF
NA	TRBJ2-7	NA	TRBV6-2/TRBV6-3	TGTGCCAGCAGTTTTGTACAGGCCTCCTACGAGCAGTACTTC	CASSFVQASYEQYF
NA	TRBJ2-5	NA	TRBV7-2	TGTGCCAGCACCCTGGAGGCGGGGAGGGAGACCCAGTACTTC	CASTLEAGRETQYF
NA	TRBJ2-7	TRBD2	TRBV20-1	TGCAGTGCTAGTCCTGTAGCGGGAGATGACGAGCAGTACTTC	CSASPVAGDDEQYF
few	TRBJ2-1	TRBD2	TRBV9	TGTGCCAGCAGCTGGACTAGCGGGGGCCTCTACAATGAGCAGTTCTTC	CASSWTSGGLYNEQFF
NA	TRBJ2-1	NA	TRBV28	TGTGCCAGCAGTTTACGAGCGAGGCAGTTCTTC	CASSLRARQFF
NA	TRBJ2-5	NA	TRBV20-1	TGCAGTGCTAGAGGACCCTCAAGAGGGAGAGAGACCCAGTACTTC	CSARGPSRGRETQYF
few	TRBJ2-1	TRBD2	TRBV24-1	TGTGCCACCAGTGATCTTAGCGGGGGGAACAATGAGCAGTTCTTC	CATSDLSGGNNEQFF
NA	TRBJ2-1	NA	TRBV10-3	TGTGCCATCAGTGAGAGGGGTAGCGGCACTCTTGCCGAGCAGTTCTTC	CAISERGSGTLAEQFF
NA	TRBJ2-6	NA	TRBV29-1	TGCAGCGTTGAGGTGCCAGCCGGGGCCAACGTCCTGACTTTC	CSVEVPAGANVLTF
NA	TRBJ2-1	NA	TRBV11-2	TGTGCCAGCAGCTTAGGGTACGGGGGAGGCTCCTACAATGAGCAGTTCTTC	CASSLGYGGGSYNEQFF
NA	TRBJ2-1	TRBD2	TRBV6-6	TGTGCCAGCAGTTACTCGGTAGCGGGGGTTACCTACAATGAGCAGTTCTTC	CASSYSVAGVTYNEQFF
NA	TRBJ2-1	NA	TRBV12-3/TRBV12-4	TGTGCCAGCAGTCCGACGACAGCTTACAATGAGCAGTTCTTC	CASSPTTAYNEQFF
NA	TRBJ2-1	TRBD2	TRBV20-1	TGCAGTGCTAGCGGGGGGGCCTCGGGCCGCGATGAGCAGTTCTTC	CSASGGASGRDEQFF
few	TRBJ2-7	TRBD2	TRBV3-1	TGTGCCAGCAGCCAGTCGGGACTAGGATACGAGCAGTACTTC	CASSQSGLGYEQYF
NA	TRBJ2-5	TRBD2	TRBV29-1	TGCAGCGCCGGAAGGCTAGCGGGGGGTCAAGAGACCCAGTACTTC	CSAGRLAGGQETQYF
NA	TRBJ1-2	NA	TRBV5-1	TGCGCCAGCAGTAACAGGAACTATGGCTACACCTTC	CASSNRNYGYTF
NA	TRBJ2-5	NA	TRBV5-1	TGCGCCAGCGGGGAGAGCCCCTGGGAGCAGTACTTC	CASGESPWEQYF
few	TRBJ2-5	TRBD2	TRBV28	TGTGCCAGCAGTTGGACGGGGGGGTTAAGGGAGCAGTACTTC	CASSWTGGLREQYF
NA	TRBJ2-3	NA	TRBV6-6	TGTGTGGTTCCAGGGGCCTCAGGTACGCAGTATTTT	CVVPGASGTQYF
NA	TRBJ1-6	NA	TRBV7-2	TGTGCCAGCAGCTTCGGGGTTGGGGGGAGATATAATTCACCCCTCCACTTT	CASSFGVGGRYNSPLHF
NA	TRBJ1-2	NA	TRBV7-2	TGTGCCAGCAGCTTAGTCATTGGAACCGGCTATGGCTACACCTTC	CASSLVIGTGYGYTF
NA	TRBJ2-3	NA	TRBV20-1	TGCAGTGCTAGTAGGGGGGGGTCACCAGATACGCAGTATTTT	CSASRGGSPDTQYF
NA	TRBJ1-2	NA	TRBV28	TGTGCCAGCAGGAGGGGCCCCTATGGCTACACCTTC	CASRRGPYGYTF
NA	TRBJ1-1	NA	TRBV7-2	TGTGCCAGCAGCTCCCCTGGACGGCGTGAAGCTTTCTTT	CASSSPGRREAFF
NA	TRBJ1-4	NA	TRBV27	TGTGCCAGCAGTTTAGATTCAGGGGCAACTAATGAAAAACTGTTTTTT	CASSLDSGATNEKLFF
NA	TRBJ1-5	NA	TRBV12-3/TRBV12-4	TGTGCCAGCAGTCACGTCGGAGGCGGCAATCAGCCCCAGCATTTT	CASSHVGGGNQPQHF
NA	TRBJ2-3	TRBD1	TRBV6-2/TRBV6-3	TGTGCCAGCAGTTCGGGACAGGGCCAAACAGATACGCAGTATTTT	CASSSGQGQTDTQYF
few	TRBJ2-4	TRBD1	TRBV10-3	TGTGCCATCAGTAAGGGACAGCGAATAGCCAAAAACATTCAGTACTTC	CAISKGQRIAKNIQYF
few	TRBJ2-7	NA	TRBV20-1	TGCAGTGCCCCTTTACAGGGCTCCTACGAGCAGTACTTC	CSAPLQGSYEQYF